What follows describes a single T cell receptor (beta chain). This specimen belongs to a study of blood T cell repertoires in COVID-19. Whole-study context: Nucleic acid was either cDNA or gDNA, and it came from T cells, B-cell-depleted T cells, or PBMCs.

The CDR3 runs 16 residues. V shed 1 base and J shed 6 bases, with 17 bases lying between them. Germline CDR1 reads SGHVS; CDR2 reads FQNEAQ. Per the study methods: Reference gene primer amplification gave nucleated cell count estimates. The method was immunoSEQ multiplex PCR; TCRdb's version includes in-frame clones alone and lacks a portion of them. The V and J calls and clone size were taken over from that table, and D and trimming were inferred from the DNA. Among 100,000 to 150,000 clones listed, roughly 83% were seen once. The clonotype comes from a human donor in a cohort sampled during active COVID-19. This chain uses TRBV7-8 with TRBJ2-3; maybe TRBD2 (5 bases). Sequenced input: peripheral blood. CDR3 sequence (DNA): TGTGCCAGCAGCTTAGTTATCCTGGTGAGGGCCGATACGCAGTATTTT. It is translated as CASSLVILVRADTQYF.